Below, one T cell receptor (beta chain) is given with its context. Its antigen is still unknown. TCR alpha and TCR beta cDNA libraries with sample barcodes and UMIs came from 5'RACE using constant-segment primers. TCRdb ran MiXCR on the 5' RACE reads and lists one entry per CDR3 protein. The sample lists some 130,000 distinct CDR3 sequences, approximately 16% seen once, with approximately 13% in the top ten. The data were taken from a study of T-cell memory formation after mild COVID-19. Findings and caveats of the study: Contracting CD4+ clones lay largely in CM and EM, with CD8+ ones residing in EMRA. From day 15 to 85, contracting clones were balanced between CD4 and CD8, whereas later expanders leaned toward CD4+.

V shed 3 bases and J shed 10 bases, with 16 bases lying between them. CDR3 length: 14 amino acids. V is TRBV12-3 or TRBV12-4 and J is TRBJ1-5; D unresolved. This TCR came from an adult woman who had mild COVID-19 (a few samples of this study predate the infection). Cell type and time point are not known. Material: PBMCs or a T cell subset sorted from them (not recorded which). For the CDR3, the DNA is TGTGCCAGCAGTTTGGACCAGGTGGGGTCACCCCAGCATTTT. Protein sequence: CASSLDQVGSPQHF.